A selection of T cell receptor beta chains follows, all from one sample in a study of blood T cells in healthy people across ages. MiXCR, run by TCRdb on the 5' RACE reads, gives a single entry per CDR3 protein. Among over 1,500,000 distinct CDR3 sequences listed, around 42% were seen once. The specimen sequenced was blood. These receptors originate from a human donor in good health. CDR3s include the opening cysteine and the closing phenylalanine or tryptophan. A D gene is named only where the DNA matches it firmly. Size tells how often a clone was seen (once, few, many) or the class of an expanded clone, and some rows leave it out.

v_call	j_call	d_call	clone_size	cdr3_aa	cdr3_nt
TRBV24-1	TRBJ1-2	TRBD1	NA	CATSENTGTGARGYTF	TGTGCCACCAGTGAAAACACCGGGACAGGGGCTCGTGGCTACACCTTC
TRBV7-2	TRBJ2-5	TRBD1	few	CASSPGDRGGETQYF	TGTGCCAGCTCCCCAGGGGACAGGGGAGGCGAGACCCAGTACTTC
TRBV20-1	TRBJ1-1	NA	few	CSAVRGQNTEAFF	TGCAGTGCTGTACGGGGTCAAAACACTGAAGCTTTCTTT
TRBV7-2	TRBJ1-5	NA	NA	CASSSRSDLRGGNQPQHF	TGTGCCAGCAGCTCTCGGTCGGATCTGAGGGGAGGCAATCAGCCCCAGCATTTT
TRBV4-3	TRBJ2-1	NA	NA	CASSQETPTGSYNEQFF	TGCGCCAGCAGCCAAGAGACCCCTACAGGCTCCTACAATGAGCAGTTCTTC
TRBV29-1	TRBJ1-2	NA	few	CSVEAVDSNYGYTF	TGCAGCGTTGAAGCTGTCGACAGCAACTATGGCTACACCTTC
TRBV12-3/TRBV12-4	TRBJ1-1	NA	few	CASSFSAGMNTEAFF	TGTGCCAGCAGTTTTTCTGCGGGGATGAACACTGAAGCTTTCTTT
TRBV7-2	TRBJ2-7	TRBD2	many	CASSLGGVEQYF	TGTGCCAGCAGCTTGGGGGGGGTCGAGCAGTACTTC
TRBV29-1	TRBJ1-1	NA	NA	CSVSTGFTEAFF	TGCAGCGTCTCAACAGGGTTCACTGAAGCTTTCTTT
TRBV15	TRBJ2-7	NA	NA	CATSRVGTEQYF	TGTGCCACCAGCAGAGTGGGGACCGAGCAGTACTTC
TRBV9	TRBJ2-7	TRBD1	NA	CASSEGQGGSYEQYF	TGTGCCAGCAGCGAGGGACAGGGGGGATCCTACGAGCAGTACTTC
TRBV20-1	TRBJ2-3	NA	NA	CSAQPPGTDTQYF	TGCAGTGCTCAACCCCCTGGCACAGATACGCAGTATTTT
TRBV7-2	TRBJ2-7	TRBD2	NA	CASSFSGGTLLEQYF	TGTGCCAGCAGCTTTAGCGGGGGGACCCTCCTTGAGCAGTACTTC
TRBV5-6	TRBJ1-1	NA	few	CASSFLRAEAFF	TGTGCCAGCAGCTTCTTGAGGGCGGAAGCTTTCTTT
TRBV20-1	TRBJ2-5	TRBD2	once	CSAIIGGGQETQYF	TGCAGTGCCATAATTGGGGGGGGGCAAGAGACCCAGTACTTC
TRBV10-3	TRBJ1-2	TRBD1	NA	CAINPGQGASGYTF	TGTGCCATCAATCCTGGGCAGGGGGCCAGTGGCTACACCTTC
TRBV4-3	TRBJ1-4	NA	NA	CASSRRPQLFDEKLFF	TGCGCCAGCAGCCGCAGACCCCAGTTGTTTGATGAAAAACTGTTTTTT
TRBV29-1	TRBJ1-2	NA	few	CSVDLSWNYGYTF	TGCAGCGTTGACTTGTCCTGGAACTATGGCTACACCTTC
TRBV4-3	TRBJ2-5	NA	NA	CASSQDRTSETQYF	TGCGCCAGCAGCCAAGATAGGACCTCGGAGACCCAGTACTTC
TRBV9	TRBJ1-2	NA	NA	CASSGFNYGCTF	TGTGCCAGCAGCGGATTTAACTATGGCTGCACCTTC
TRBV20-1	TRBJ2-1	NA	few	CSAPAGSSYNEQFF	TGCAGTGCTCCAGCAGGGAGCTCCTACAATGAGCAGTTCTTC
TRBV29-1	TRBJ2-5	TRBD1	NA	CSFDRGGQETQYF	TGCAGCTTCGACAGGGGAGGACAAGAGACCCAGTACTTC
TRBV12-5	TRBJ2-6	NA	NA	CASAFGVDNREWGANVLTF	TGTGCTAGTGCCTTTGGTGTCGACAACCGGGAGTGGGGGGCCAACGTCCTGACTTTC
TRBV29-1	TRBJ2-1	TRBD2	NA	CSAGSRRGGDNEQFF	TGCAGCGCCGGAAGCAGGCGGGGGGGGGACAATGAGCAGTTCTTC
TRBV5-1	TRBJ1-2	NA	NA	CASSFTPGHPLRGGYTF	TGCGCCAGCAGCTTCACACCGGGACACCCTTTACGAGGAGGCTACACCTTC
TRBV5-1	TRBJ1-2	NA	NA	CASSFGTLNGYTF	TGCGCCAGCAGCTTCGGGACGCTGAATGGCTACACCTTC
TRBV27	TRBJ1-5	NA	NA	CASSPVGSNQPQHF	TGTGCCAGCAGTCCCGTGGGTTCCAATCAGCCCCAGCATTTT
TRBV20-1	TRBJ1-6	NA	NA	CSARAGPYNSPLHF	TGCAGTGCCCGCGCGGGGCCCTATAATTCGCCCCTCCACTTT
TRBV29-1	TRBJ1-5	TRBD1	few	CSAGQGVNQPQHF	TGCAGCGCCGGACAGGGGGTGAATCAGCCCCAGCATTTT
TRBV29-1	TRBJ2-3	TRBD1	NA	CSVEDWGGGQGVIDTQYF	TGCAGCGTTGAAGATTGGGGAGGGGGACAGGGTGTAATAGATACGCAGTATTTT
TRBV2	TRBJ1-5	TRBD1	NA	CASSPGTGAGQPQHF	TGTGCCAGCAGTCCCGGGACAGGGGCAGGTCAGCCCCAGCATTTT
TRBV29-1	TRBJ1-1	NA	NA	CSVTDGPEAFF	TGCAGCGTTACAGATGGTCCTGAAGCTTTCTTT
TRBV9	TRBJ1-5	NA	NA	CASSPSGANQPQHF	TGTGCCAGCAGCCCCTCAGGGGCGAATCAGCCCCAGCATTTT
TRBV7-3	TRBJ1-1	TRBD1	few	CASSLDRGHTEAFF	TGTGCCAGCAGTCTGGACAGGGGTCACACTGAAGCTTTCTTT
TRBV2	TRBJ2-7	TRBD1	NA	CASRAGQGYEQYF	TGTGCCAGCAGAGCAGGACAGGGATACGAGCAGTACTTC
TRBV4-2	TRBJ2-1	NA	NA	CASSQEAGTFSDEQFF	TGTGCCAGCAGCCAAGAGGCGGGGACTTTCAGCGATGAGCAGTTCTTC
TRBV28	TRBJ1-2	NA	NA	CASTPPWGGARKNYDYTF	TGTGCCAGCACTCCACCTTGGGGAGGGGCAAGAAAAAACTATGACTACACCTTC
TRBV15	TRBJ2-5	TRBD2	NA	CATSRELTSTETQYF	TGTGCCACCAGCAGAGAATTGACTAGCACGGAGACCCAGTACTTC
TRBV7-2	TRBJ2-1	NA	few	CASSLVGSSTYNEQFF	TGTGCCAGCAGCTTAGTTGGCTCATCCACTTACAATGAGCAGTTCTTC
TRBV6-5	TRBJ2-7	NA	few	CASSYSETIFSYEQYF	TGTGCCAGCAGTTACTCTGAGACTATCTTTTCCTACGAGCAGTACTTC
TRBV5-1	TRBJ2-3	NA	many	CASSLGQYTDTQYF	TGCGCCAGCAGCTTGGGACAGTACACAGATACGCAGTATTTT
TRBV20-1	TRBJ2-3	NA	few	CSARDPASSITDTQYF	TGCAGTGCTAGAGATCCCGCCTCCTCGATCACAGATACGCAGTATTTT
TRBV29-1	TRBJ1-1	TRBD1	NA	CSVFSGTGGNTEAFF	TGCAGCGTTTTCTCCGGGACAGGTGGGAACACTGAAGCTTTCTTT
TRBV2	TRBJ2-5	NA	NA	CASMGLGETQYF	TGTGCCAGCATGGGCTTGGGAGAGACCCAGTACTTC
TRBV20-1	TRBJ2-7	NA	many	CSARDPLGAAYEQYF	TGCAGTGCTAGAGATCCGCTAGGGGCGGCCTACGAGCAGTACTTC